This T cell receptor beta chain comes out of a study of a mutant IDH1 vaccine in newly diagnosed glioma. Germline CDR1 is SGHDN and CDR2 is FVKESK. CDR3 length equals 13 residues. Trimming left V 4 bases short and J 11 bases short, with 17 bases between. Indicated time point: week 35, safety follow-up. Each vaccine dose was 300 ug of mutant IDH1 20-mer peptide, with topical imiquimod. Profiling relied on immunoSEQ multiplex PCR, and the TCRdb table lists in-frame clones only, not all of them. In the table there are 30,000 or so clones, roughly four fifths of which are singletons. On this clone itself: Its antigen is not identified.

The source was PBMCs, collected from a glioma patient whose treatment included an IDH1 peptide vaccine. This receptor was identified in a woman between 18 and 29 years old with glioma. The chain has TRBV14 and TRBJ1-2, with D hard to call. The CDR3 reads CASSRIGPFSYTF. CDR3 coding DNA: TGTGCCAGCAGCCGTATAGGTCCGTTCTCGTACACCTTC.